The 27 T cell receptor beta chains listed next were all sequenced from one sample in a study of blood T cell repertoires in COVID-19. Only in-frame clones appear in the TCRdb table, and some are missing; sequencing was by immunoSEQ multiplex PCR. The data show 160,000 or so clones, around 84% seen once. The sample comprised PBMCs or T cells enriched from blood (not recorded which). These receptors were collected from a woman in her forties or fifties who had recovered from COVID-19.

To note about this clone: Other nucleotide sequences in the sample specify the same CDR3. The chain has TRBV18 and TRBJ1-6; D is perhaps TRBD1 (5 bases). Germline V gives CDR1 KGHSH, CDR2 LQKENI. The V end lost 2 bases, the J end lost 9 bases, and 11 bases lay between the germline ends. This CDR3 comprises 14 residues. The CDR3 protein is CASSPGGDGSPLHF. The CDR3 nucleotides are TGTGCCAGCTCACCAGGAGGGGACGGTTCACCCCTCCACTTT.

Written as DNA, the CDR3 is TGTGCCAGCAGCTTGGGGTTCGGTTCTACCTATGGCTACACCTTC. Protein product: CASSLGFGSTYGYTF. The chain carries TRBV5-6 and TRBJ1-2; D unresolved. Trimming shortened V by 0 bases and J by 4 bases, and 13 bases separated the two germline ends. The CDR3 spans 15 residues. The germline V gene encodes CDR1 SGHDT and CDR2 YYEEEE.

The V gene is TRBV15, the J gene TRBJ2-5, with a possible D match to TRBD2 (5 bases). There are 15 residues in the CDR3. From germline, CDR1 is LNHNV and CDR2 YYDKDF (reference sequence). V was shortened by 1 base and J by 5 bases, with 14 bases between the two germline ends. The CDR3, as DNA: TGTGCCACCAGCAGAGGGCGGGCTCAAAGGGAGACCCAGTACTTC. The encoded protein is CATSRGRAQRETQYF.

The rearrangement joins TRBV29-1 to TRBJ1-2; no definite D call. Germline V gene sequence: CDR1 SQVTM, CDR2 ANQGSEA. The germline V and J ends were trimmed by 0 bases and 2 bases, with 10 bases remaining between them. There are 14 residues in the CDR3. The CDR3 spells CSVEDDTENYGYTF. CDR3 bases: TGCAGCGTTGAAGATGATACGGAGAACTATGGCTACACCTTC.

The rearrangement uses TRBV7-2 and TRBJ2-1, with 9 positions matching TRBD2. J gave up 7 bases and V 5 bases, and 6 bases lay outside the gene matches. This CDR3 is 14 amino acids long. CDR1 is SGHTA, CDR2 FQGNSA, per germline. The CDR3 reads CASSKTSGKNEQFF. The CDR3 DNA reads TGTGCCAGCAGCAAGACTAGCGGAAAAAATGAGCAGTTCTTC.

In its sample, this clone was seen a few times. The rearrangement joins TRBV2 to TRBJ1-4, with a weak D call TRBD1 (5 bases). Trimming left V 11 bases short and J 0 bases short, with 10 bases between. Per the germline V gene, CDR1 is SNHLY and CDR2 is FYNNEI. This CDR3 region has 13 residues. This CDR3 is CAGARATNEKLFF. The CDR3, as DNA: TGTGCCGGGGCCCGTGCAACTAATGAAAAACTGTTTTTT.

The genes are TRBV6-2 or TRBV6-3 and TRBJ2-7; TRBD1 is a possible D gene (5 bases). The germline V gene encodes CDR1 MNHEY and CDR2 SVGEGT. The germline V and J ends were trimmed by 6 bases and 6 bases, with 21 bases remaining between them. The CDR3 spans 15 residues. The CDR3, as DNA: TGTGCCAGCAGCCTGCTCCATGGGGCGGTAGGCGAGCAGTACTTC. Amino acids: CASSLLHGAVGEQYF.

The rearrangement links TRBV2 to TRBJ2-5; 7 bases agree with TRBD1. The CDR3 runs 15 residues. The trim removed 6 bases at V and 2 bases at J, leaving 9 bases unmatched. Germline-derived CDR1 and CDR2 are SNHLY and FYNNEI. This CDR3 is CASRDRTGRQETQYF. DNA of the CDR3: TGTGCCAGCAGAGATAGGACAGGACGACAAGAGACCCAGTACTTC.

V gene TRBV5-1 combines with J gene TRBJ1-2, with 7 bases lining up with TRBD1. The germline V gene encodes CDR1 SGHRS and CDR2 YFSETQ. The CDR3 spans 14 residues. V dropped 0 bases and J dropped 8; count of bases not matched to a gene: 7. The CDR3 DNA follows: TGCGCCAGCAGCTTGGCTCGACAGGGTAGAGGCTACACCTTC. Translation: CASSLARQGRGYTF.

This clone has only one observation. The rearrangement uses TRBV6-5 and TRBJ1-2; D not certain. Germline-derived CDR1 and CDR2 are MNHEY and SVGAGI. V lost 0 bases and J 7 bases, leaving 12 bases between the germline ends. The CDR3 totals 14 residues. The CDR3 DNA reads TGTGCCAGCAGTTACTCTGGGAGGGAATCTGGCTACACCTTC. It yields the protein CASSYSGRESGYTF.

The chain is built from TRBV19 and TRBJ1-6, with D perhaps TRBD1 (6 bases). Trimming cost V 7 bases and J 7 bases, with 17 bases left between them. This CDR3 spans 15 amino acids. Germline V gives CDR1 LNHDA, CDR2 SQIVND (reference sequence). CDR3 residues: CASTLMGAGNSPLHF. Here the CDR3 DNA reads TGTGCCAGTACCCTCATGGGGGCCGGGAATTCACCCCTCCACTTT.

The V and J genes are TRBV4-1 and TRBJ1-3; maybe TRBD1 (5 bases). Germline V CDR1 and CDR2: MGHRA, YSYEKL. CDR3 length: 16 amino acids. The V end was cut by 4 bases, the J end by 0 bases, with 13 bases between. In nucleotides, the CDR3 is TGCGCCAGCAGCCTCTCCACAGGACCCTCTGGAAACACCATATATTTT. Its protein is CASSLSTGPSGNTIYF.

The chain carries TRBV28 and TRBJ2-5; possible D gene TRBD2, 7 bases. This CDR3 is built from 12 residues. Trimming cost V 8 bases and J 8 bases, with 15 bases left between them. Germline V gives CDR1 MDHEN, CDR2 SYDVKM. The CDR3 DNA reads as TGTGCCAGCGGGGGGGGCAAGAGAACCCAGTACTTC. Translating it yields CASGGGKRTQYF.

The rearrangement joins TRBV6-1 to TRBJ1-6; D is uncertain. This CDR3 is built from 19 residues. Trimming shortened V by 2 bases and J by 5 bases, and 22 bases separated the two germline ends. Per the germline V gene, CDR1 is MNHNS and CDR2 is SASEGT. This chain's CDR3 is CASSEMGQPLGVHNSPLHF. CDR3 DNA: TGTGCCAGCAGTGAAATGGGTCAGCCCCTCGGGGTACATAATTCACCCCTCCACTTT.

This chain's CDR3 is CASRASGGAWETQYF. The CDR3 DNA reads TGTGCCAGCAGGGCTAGCGGGGGGGCTTGGGAGACCCAGTACTTC. The chain employs TRBV6-5 and TRBJ2-5; 12 bases align to TRBD2. With V trimmed by 6 bases and J by 5 bases, 7 bases remained unmatched. The germline V gene has CDR1 MNHEY and CDR2 SVGAGI. This CDR3 contains 15 residues.

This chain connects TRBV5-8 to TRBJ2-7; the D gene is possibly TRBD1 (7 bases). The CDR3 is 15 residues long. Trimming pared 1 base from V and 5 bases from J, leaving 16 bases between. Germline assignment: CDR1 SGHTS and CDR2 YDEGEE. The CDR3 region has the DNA TGTGCCAGCAGCTTGCTCGCCAGGGGGGACCACGAGCAGTACTTC. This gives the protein CASSLLARGDHEQYF.

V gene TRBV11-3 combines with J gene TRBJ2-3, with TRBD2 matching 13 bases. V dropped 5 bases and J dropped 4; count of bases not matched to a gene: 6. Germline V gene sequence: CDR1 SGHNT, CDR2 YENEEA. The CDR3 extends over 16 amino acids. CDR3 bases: TGTGCCAGCAGCGCGGGACTAGCGGGGTTGGCAGATACGCAGTATTTT. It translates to CASSAGLAGLADTQYF.

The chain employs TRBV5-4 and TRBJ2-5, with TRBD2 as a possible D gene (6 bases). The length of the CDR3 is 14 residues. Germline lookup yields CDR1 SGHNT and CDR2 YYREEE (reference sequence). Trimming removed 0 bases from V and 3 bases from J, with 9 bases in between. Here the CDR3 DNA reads TGTGCCAGCAGCTTGGCTGGAGGGAAAGAGACCCAGTACTTC. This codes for CASSLAGGKETQYF. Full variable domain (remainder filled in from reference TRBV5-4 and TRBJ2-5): ETGVTQSPTHLIKTRGQQVTLRCSSQSGHNTVSWYQQALGQGPQFIFQYYREEENGRGNFPPRFSGLQFPNYSSELNVNALELDDSALYLCASSLAGGKETQYFGPGTRLLVL.

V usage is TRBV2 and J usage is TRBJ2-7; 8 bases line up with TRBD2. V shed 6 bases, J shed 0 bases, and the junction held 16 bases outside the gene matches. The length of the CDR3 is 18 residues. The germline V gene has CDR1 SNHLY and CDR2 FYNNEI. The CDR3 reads CASRPLSGAPRSSYEQYF. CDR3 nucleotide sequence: TGTGCCAGCAGACCTCTTAGCGGGGCCCCCAGGAGCTCCTACGAGCAGTACTTC.

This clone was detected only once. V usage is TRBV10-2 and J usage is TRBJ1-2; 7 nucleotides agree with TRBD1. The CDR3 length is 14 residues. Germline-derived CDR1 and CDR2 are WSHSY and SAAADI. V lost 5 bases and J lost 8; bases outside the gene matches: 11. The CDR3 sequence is CASSPSGTAGGYTF. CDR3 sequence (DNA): TGCGCCAGCAGTCCATCTGGGACAGCGGGCGGCTACACCTTC.

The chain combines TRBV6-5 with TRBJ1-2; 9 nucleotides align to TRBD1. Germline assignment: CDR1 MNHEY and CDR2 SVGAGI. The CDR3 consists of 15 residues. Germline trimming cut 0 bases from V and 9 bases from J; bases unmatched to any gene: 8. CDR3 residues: CASSYSSRTGDSYTF. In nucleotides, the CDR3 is TGTGCCAGCAGTTACTCATCCCGGACAGGGGATAGCTACACCTTC.

This CDR3 reads CASPRSGRTFDTEAFF. CDR3 coding DNA: TGTGCCAGCCCCCGGTCTGGGAGGACTTTCGACACTGAAGCTTTCTTT. The V call is TRBV28, the J call TRBJ1-1; no definite D call. V was clipped by 8 bases and J by 3 bases, with 22 bases between them. Germline V gene data show CDR1 as MDHEN and CDR2 as SYDVKM. The CDR3 spans 16 residues.

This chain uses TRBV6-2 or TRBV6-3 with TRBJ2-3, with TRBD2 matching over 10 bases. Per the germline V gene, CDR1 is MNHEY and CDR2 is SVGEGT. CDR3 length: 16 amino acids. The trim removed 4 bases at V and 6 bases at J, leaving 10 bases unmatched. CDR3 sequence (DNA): TGTGCCAGCAGTTCGGGGACTAGCGAGGGTTGGGATACGCAGTATTTT. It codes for CASSSGTSEGWDTQYF.

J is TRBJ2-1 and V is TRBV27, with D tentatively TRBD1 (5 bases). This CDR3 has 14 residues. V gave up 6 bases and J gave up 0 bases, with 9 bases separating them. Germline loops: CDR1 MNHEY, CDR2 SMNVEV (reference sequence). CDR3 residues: CASSLDSSYNEQFF. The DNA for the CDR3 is TGTGCCAGCAGCCTTGACAGCTCCTACAATGAGCAGTTCTTC.

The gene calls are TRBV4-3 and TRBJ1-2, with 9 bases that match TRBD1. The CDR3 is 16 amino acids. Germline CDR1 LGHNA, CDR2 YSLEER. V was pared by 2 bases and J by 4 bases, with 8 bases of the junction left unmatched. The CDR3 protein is CASSQQTGGGSYGYTF. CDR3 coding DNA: TGCGCCAGCAGCCAACAAACAGGGGGCGGGTCCTATGGCTACACCTTC.

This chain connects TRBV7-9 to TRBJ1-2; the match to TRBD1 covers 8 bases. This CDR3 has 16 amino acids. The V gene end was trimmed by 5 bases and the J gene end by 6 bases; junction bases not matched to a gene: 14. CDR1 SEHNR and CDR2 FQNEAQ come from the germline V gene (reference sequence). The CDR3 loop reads CASSTDRTGRGNGYTF. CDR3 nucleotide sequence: TGTGCCAGCAGCACGGACAGGACAGGGAGGGGAAATGGCTACACCTTC.

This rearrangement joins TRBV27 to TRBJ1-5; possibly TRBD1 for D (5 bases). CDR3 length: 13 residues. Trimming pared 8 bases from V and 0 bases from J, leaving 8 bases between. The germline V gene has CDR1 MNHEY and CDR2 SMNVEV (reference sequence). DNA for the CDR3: TGTGCCAGCGGCGGGGGTAGCAATCAGCCCCAGCATTTT. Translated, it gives CASGGGSNQPQHF.